This TCR beta chain was found in a study of T cells in Graves' hyperthyroidism and ophthalmopathy. The V segment lost 3 bases and the J segment 3 bases; nucleotides outside the gene matches: 4. Germline lookup yields CDR1 GTSNPN and CDR2 SVGIG (reference sequence). This CDR3 has 13 amino acids. A Clinical Activity Score of at least 3, a NOSPECS grade of at least 4 and a duration under 3 months were recorded in the ophthalmopathy patients. This clonotype has a handful of counts. TCR beta CDR3 regions were amplified from RNA transcripts. Primed by the HTBI set, a first-round RT-PCR was run on the TCR CDR3. Each CDR3 protein gets one entry after TCRdb re-called the multiplex PCR reads with MiXCR. The table includes 490,000 or so distinct CDR3 sequences, about 22% detected once.

The source of this sequence is a woman in her 70s with Graves' ophthalmopathy. The chain employs TRBV30 and TRBJ1-2; 7 bases align to TRBD1. The sequenced sample consisted of blood. In nucleotides, the CDR3 is TGTGCCTGGAGCCAGGGGGTAGACTATGGCTACACCTTC. It codes for CAWSQGVDYGYTF.